What follows are 13 T cell receptor beta chains derived from one specimen sequenced in a study of shared clonotypes between healthy human individuals. Profiling relied on immunoSEQ multiplex PCR, and the TCRdb table lists in-frame clones only, not all of them. Of about 1.5 million clones detected, 95% to 99% appear once; the ten largest clones hold about 0.45%. Sequenced sample: naive CD4+ T cells sorted from blood. Subset described: CD45RA+ positively selected. These receptor sequences come from a man in his thirties or forties in good health.

In DNA, the CDR3 is TGTGCCAGCAGCTCTAGAGGGCGGAATTCCTACACCTTC. Protein sequence: CASSSRGRNSYTF. The V gene is TRBV6-5, the J gene TRBJ1-2; no clear D. V lost 6 bases to trimming and J lost 10 bases, with 18 bases between them. The CDR3 has 13 amino acids. Germline V CDR1 and CDR2: MNHEY, SVGAGI.

The chain links TRBV25-1 to TRBJ2-1; 8 nucleotides line up with TRBD1. Trimming at V came to 1 base and at J to 5 bases, leaving 7 bases not matched to a gene. This CDR3 has 16 residues. CDR1 MGHDK and CDR2 SYGVNS come from the germline V gene. The CDR3 DNA sequence: TGTGCCAGCAGTGAATTTAGGACAGGGATCAACAATGAGCAGTTCTTC. It encodes CASSEFRTGINNEQFF.

The V gene is TRBV5-1, the J gene TRBJ2-3, with 7 bases matching TRBD2. The germline V gene has CDR1 SGHRS and CDR2 YFSETQ. V lost 0 bases, J lost 6 bases, and 1 base stayed unmatched. CDR3 size: 13 residues. The CDR3 loop reads CASSLDGRDTQYF. CDR3 nucleotides: TGCGCCAGCAGCTTGGACGGGAGGGATACGCAGTATTTT.

V is TRBV5-4 and J is TRBJ2-4; TRBD2 matches 8 bases. This CDR3 spans 15 amino acids. CDR1 and CDR2 from the germline V gene are SGHNT and YYREEE (reference sequence). V was clipped by 4 bases and J by 7 bases; unmatched bases: 10. CDR3 bases: TGTGCCAGCAGCCCCCGAGGGTCGGGAGGGAACATTCAGTACTTC. Amino acids: CASSPRGSGGNIQYF.

The rearrangement links TRBV7-2 to TRBJ1-2; the match to TRBD1 covers 9 bases. V shed 5 bases and J 6 bases; nucleotides not matched to a gene: 16. Per the germline V gene, CDR1 is SGHTA and CDR2 is FQGNSA. This CDR3 is 17 amino acids long. In nucleotides, the CDR3 is TGTGCCAGCAGCCTAACCCGGGACAGGGCGGGCAGGGATGGCTACACCTTC. Encoded protein: CASSLTRDRAGRDGYTF.

The gene calls are TRBV18 and TRBJ2-1; 10 bases are a match to TRBD1. The CDR3 is made up of 18 amino acids. J lost 6 bases, V lost 3 bases, and 14 bases had no gene match. Germline CDR1 is KGHSH and CDR2 is LQKENI. Written as DNA, the CDR3 is TGTGCCAGCTCACCCTGGACAGGGGGTCTTTCTAAGGGCAATGAGCAGTTCTTC. Translated: CASSPWTGGLSKGNEQFF.

V is TRBV5-4 and J is TRBJ2-7; 9 bases agree with TRBD2. V lost 0 bases to trimming and J lost 3 bases; unmatched junction nucleotides: 4. CDR3 length equals 15 residues. The germline gives CDR1 SGHNT, CDR2 YYREEE (reference sequence). CDR3 protein: CASSLDAGGHYEQYF. The CDR3 nucleotides are TGTGCCAGCAGCTTGGATGCGGGAGGGCACTACGAGCAGTACTTC. Complete variable domain (other parts from reference TRBV5-4 and TRBJ2-7): ETGVTQSPTHLIKTRGQQVTLRCSSQSGHNTVSWYQQALGQGPQFIFQYYREEENGRGNFPPRFSGLQFPNYSSELNVNALELDDSALYLCASSLDAGGHYEQYFGPGTRLTVT.

The chain carries TRBV5-1 and TRBJ2-5; D possibly uses TRBD1 or TRBD2 (5 bases each). The germline CDR1 and CDR2 sequences are SGHRS and YFSETQ. The length of the CDR3 is 15 residues. Trimming shortened V by 4 bases and J by 5 bases, and 18 bases separated the two germline ends. In nucleotides, the CDR3 is TGCGCCAGCAGCGGGGGTCTGATGGGAACGGAGACCCAGTACTTC. Amino acid sequence: CASSGGLMGTETQYF.

This rearrangement joins TRBV2 to TRBJ1-5, with D perhaps matching TRBD1 (6 bases). Trimming left V 8 bases short and J 0 bases short, with 11 bases between. Looked up from germline, CDR1 is SNHLY and CDR2 is FYNNEI. The CDR3 sequence is 14 residues long. The CDR3 loop reads CASGDNNSNQPQHF. The CDR3, as DNA: TGTGCCAGCGGGGACAACAATAGCAATCAGCCCCAGCATTTT.

This chain uses TRBV29-1 with TRBJ2-1; no firm D call. The CDR3 runs 14 residues. The V end lost 6 bases, the J end lost 0 bases, and 12 bases lay between the germline ends. Per the germline V gene, CDR1 is SQVTM and CDR2 is ANQGSEA. The CDR3 coding sequence is TGCAGCGTCCCCGGGCGAACCTCCTACAATGAGCAGTTCTTC. Protein product: CSVPGRTSYNEQFF.

This chain connects TRBV27 to TRBJ2-5, with D perhaps TRBD1 (5 bases). Germline-derived CDR1 and CDR2 are MNHEY and SMNVEV (reference sequence). CDR3 length equals 13 residues. V was cut by 5 bases and J by 6 bases, with 13 bases left in between. CDR3 amino acids: CASSLGLVQTQYF. In DNA form, the CDR3 reads TGTGCCAGCAGTCTGGGGCTCGTGCAGACCCAGTACTTC.

V gene TRBV5-6 combines with J gene TRBJ2-1, with D tentatively TRBD2 (5 bases). Between the trimmed V and J ends, which lost 4 bases and 1 base, there was a span of 15 bases. This CDR3 has 16 residues. Looked up from germline, CDR1 is SGHDT and CDR2 is YYEEEE. CDR3 in DNA: TGTGCCAGCAGCGGACTTAGCGTCCTATCCTACAATGAGCAGTTCTTC. It codes for CASSGLSVLSYNEQFF.

This clone was observed once. The chain combines TRBV7-9 with TRBJ2-3; tentatively, D is TRBD1 or TRBD2 (6 bases each). V lost 3 bases and J 0 bases, leaving 10 bases between the germline ends. This CDR3 is 15 amino acids long. CDR1 SEHNR and CDR2 FQNEAQ come from the germline V gene (reference sequence). DNA for the CDR3: TGTGCCAGCAGCTTCCAGGGGACTAGCACAGATACGCAGTATTTT. Translation: CASSFQGTSTDTQYF.